What follows are 17 T cell receptor beta chains derived from one specimen sequenced in a study of blood T cell repertoires in COVID-19. TCRdb's table, derived via immunoSEQ multiplex PCR, lists solely in-frame clones and lacks some. This table holds over 200,000 clones, less than 85% found once. The sequencing sample was made of PBMCs or T cells enriched from blood (not recorded which). The receptors were gathered from a man aged 55 to 70 who had recovered from COVID-19.

The CDR3 DNA reads as TGTGCCAGCAGCCGGTGGGGGGGCGACGAGCAGTACTTC. Translated: CASSRWGGDEQYF. V is TRBV7-9 and J is TRBJ2-7; tentative D call: TRBD2 (7 bases). Germline loops: CDR1 SEHNR, CDR2 FQNEAQ (reference sequence). CDR3 length: 13 residues. The V and J ends lost 5 bases and 5 bases respectively, with 13 bases between them.

The V gene is TRBV4-2, the J gene TRBJ2-1; 11 bases line up with TRBD2. The CDR3 contains 15 residues. V lost 4 bases and J lost 10; bases outside the gene matches: 9. CDR1 is LGHNA, CDR2 YNFKEQ, per germline. The CDR3, as DNA: TGTGCCAGCAGCCTTAGCGGGGGGGCCGCAGCCGAGCAGTTCTTC. Its protein is CASSLSGGAAAEQFF.

This clone was observed a single time. This chain uses TRBV28 with TRBJ1-6; 7 nucleotides match TRBD1. V lost 2 bases to trimming and J lost 8 bases; unmatched junction nucleotides: 9. The CDR3 is 16 amino acids. Germline-derived CDR1 and CDR2 are MDHEN and SYDVKM. This chain's CDR3 is CASSLRAGGKDSPLHF. The CDR3, as DNA: TGTGCCAGCAGTTTAAGGGCAGGGGGAAAGGATTCACCCCTCCACTTT.

To note about this clone: Sequence at one end of the junction differs from germline and may be a read error. This chain joins TRBV6-2 or TRBV6-3 and TRBJ2-5, with D possibly TRBD2 on 6 matching bases. This CDR3 contains 14 residues. The V gene's germline CDR1 is MNHEY and CDR2 SVGEGT. The CDR3 here is CASSPAGLEEAQYF. The CDR3 DNA sequence: TGTGCCAGCAGTCCGGCGGGACTCGAAGAGGCCCAGTACTTC.

J is TRBJ1-2 and V is TRBV7-2; no firm D call. Germline V gene data show CDR1 as SGHTA and CDR2 as FQGNSA. V gave up 5 bases and J gave up 3 bases, with 13 bases separating them. There are 14 residues in the CDR3. The CDR3 region is CASSLGRVDYGYTF. DNA for the CDR3: TGTGCCAGCAGCCTCGGGAGGGTCGACTATGGCTACACCTTC.

The chain combines TRBV2 with TRBJ2-4; no clear D. Germline CDR1 is SNHLY and CDR2 is FYNNEI. The CDR3 loop spans 16 amino acids. V was trimmed by 1 base and J by 0 bases, leaving 10 bases between them. The chain's CDR3 is CASSEDSRLAKNIQYF. CDR3 coding DNA: TGTGCCAGCAGTGAAGACTCTAGGCTAGCCAAAAACATTCAGTACTTC.

The chain is built from TRBV5-5 and TRBJ2-1; D is ambiguous. Germline V gene lookup returns CDR1 SGHKS and CDR2 YYEKEE (reference sequence). The CDR3 sequence is 16 residues long. V lost 0 bases and J 0 bases, leaving 10 bases between the germline ends. CDR3 DNA sequence: TGTGCCAGCAGCTTGGACAGTTTCGCCTCCTACAATGAGCAGTTCTTC. It translates to CASSLDSFASYNEQFF.

The chain links TRBV3-1 (or the pseudogene TRBV3-2) to TRBJ2-7; D is ambiguous. Germline loops: CDR1 LGHDT, CDR2 YNNKEL (reference sequence). Trimming took off 2 bases at V and 0 bases at J, with 5 bases between the two ends. CDR3 size: 13 residues. This CDR3 is CASSQSGSYEQYF. The DNA of the CDR3 is TGTGCCAGCAGCCAATCAGGCTCCTACGAGCAGTACTTC.

The genes are TRBV27 and TRBJ1-1, with D unclear. Trimming shortened V by 0 bases and J by 1 base, and 9 bases separated the two germline ends. Germline V gene sequence: CDR1 MNHEY, CDR2 SMNVEV (reference sequence). The CDR3 is made up of 15 amino acids. The CDR3 region is CASSLSAVRNTEAFF. Written as DNA, the CDR3 is TGTGCCAGCAGTTTATCGGCAGTACGGAACACTGAAGCTTTCTTT.

The V and J genes are TRBV7-2 and TRBJ2-1; 10 bases line up with TRBD1. From germline, CDR1 is SGHTA and CDR2 FQGNSA. V gave up 2 bases and J gave up 9 bases; unmatched junction bases: 4. CDR3 length: 14 residues. CDR3 nucleotides: TGTGCCAGCAGCTTATGGGACAGGGGTGGTGAGCAGTTCTTC. As protein: CASSLWDRGGEQFF.

A few counts support this clone. The rearrangement joins TRBV7-9 to TRBJ2-2, with TRBD2 as a possible D gene (5 bases). Per the germline V gene, CDR1 is SEHNR and CDR2 is FQNEAQ (reference sequence). V was trimmed by 5 bases and J by 2 bases, leaving 9 bases between them. The CDR3 totals 14 residues. The CDR3 nucleotides read TGTGCCAGCAGCCCGGACTCAAACACCGGGGAGCTGTTTTTT. It codes for CASSPDSNTGELFF.

The chain has TRBV6-2 or TRBV6-3 and TRBJ1-5, with D possibly matching TRBD1 (6 bases). Germline assignment: CDR1 MNHEY and CDR2 SVGEGT. Deletions cut 5 bases from V and 4 bases from J, with 21 bases between. The CDR3 has 17 amino acids. This chain's CDR3 is CASSTNVGQRLNQPQHF. CDR3 DNA sequence: TGTGCCAGCAGTACAAATGTCGGACAGAGACTTAATCAGCCCCAGCATTTT.

V usage is TRBV11-2 and J usage is TRBJ2-5, with 13 bases lining up with TRBD2. The CDR3 has 18 residues. With 5 bases clipped from V and 2 bases from J, the junction kept 11 bases outside the gene matches. Germline V gene data show CDR1 as SGHAT and CDR2 as FQNNGV. CDR3 protein: CASSQGHSTSGGQETQYF. DNA for the CDR3: TGTGCCAGCAGCCAAGGGCATTCGACTAGCGGGGGGCAAGAGACCCAGTACTTC.

The chain has TRBV15 and TRBJ1-2, with TRBD1 matching 7 bases. Germline V gene lookup returns CDR1 LNHNV and CDR2 YYDKDF (reference sequence). V shed 1 base and J 5 bases; nucleotides not matched to a gene: 7. CDR3 size: 15 residues. In DNA form, the CDR3 reads TGTGCCACCAGCAGAGGAGGGGGCGTCTCTTATGGCTACACCTTC. Residues: CATSRGGGVSYGYTF.

The chain links TRBV5-1 to TRBJ2-7, with 12 nucleotides matching TRBD1. The CDR3 sequence is 14 residues long. The V segment lost 4 bases and the J segment 7 bases; nucleotides outside the gene matches: 6. Germline V lookup: CDR1 SGHRS, CDR2 YFSETQ. The CDR3 is CASSPGQGAREQYF. The CDR3 bases are TGCGCCAGCAGCCCGGGACAGGGGGCGCGGGAGCAGTACTTC.

The rearrangement links TRBV19 to TRBJ2-1; 8 bases are a match to TRBD1. The CDR3 totals 14 residues. V shed 5 bases and J 7 bases; nucleotides not matched to a gene: 7. Per the germline V gene, CDR1 is LNHDA and CDR2 is SQIVND (reference sequence). The CDR3 nucleotides read TGTGCCAGTAGTCCGGGACAGGCTAGAAATGAGCAGTTCTTC. Translating it yields CASSPGQARNEQFF. Full variable domain (missing parts from reference TRBV19 and TRBJ2-1): DGGITQSPKYLFRKEGQNVTLSCEQNLNHDAMYWYRQDPGQGLRLIYYSQIVNDFQKGDIAEGYSVSREKKESFPLTVTSAQKNPTAFYLCASSPGQARNEQFFGPGTRLTVL.

CDR3 sequence reads: CASSLSNNLGGSGNTIYF. DNA for the CDR3: TGTGCCAGCAGCTTATCGAACAACTTAGGAGGATCTGGAAACACCATATATTTT. The J gene is TRBJ1-3, the V gene TRBV7-2, with unresolved D. Trimming shortened V by 2 bases and J by 1 base, and 18 bases separated the two germline ends. CDR3 length equals 18 residues. The germline gives CDR1 SGHTA, CDR2 FQGNSA.